These T cell receptor beta chains were read from a single sample in a study of T cells in Graves' hyperthyroidism and ophthalmopathy. Using its own MiXCR run on the multiplex PCR reads, TCRdb lists one record per CDR3 protein. Of some 550,000 distinct CDR3 sequences listed, more than 20% are singletons. What was sequenced was blood. The receptor source for this set is a man between 18 and 35 years old with Graves' hyperthyroidism. CDR3s include the opening cysteine and the closing phenylalanine or tryptophan. A D gene is named only where the DNA matches it firmly. Clone size appears in some rows only: once, few, many, or a class for an expanded clone.

CASSLVRTHYEQYF TGTGCCAGCAGCTTAGTCCGGACTCACTACGAGCAGTACTTC 14 - many TRBJ2-7 TRBV7-8
CATSRDVAISETQYF TGTGCCACCAGCAGAGATGTCGCCATTTCAGAGACCCAGTACTTC 15 - many TRBJ2-5 TRBV15
CASSSRDLPSYEQYF TGTGCCAGCAGCAGCCGGGACCTCCCCTCCTACGAGCAGTACTTC 15 - many TRBJ2-7 TRBV7-9
CASSSLLLGGTEAFF TGTGCCAGCAGTTCCCTACTACTGGGGGGCACTGAAGCTTTCTTT 15 - many TRBJ1-1 TRBV28
CASSYITSGRGYEQYF TGTGCCAGCAGTTACATTACTAGCGGGAGAGGTTACGAGCAGTACTTC 16 TRBD2 - TRBJ2-7 TRBV6-2/TRBV6-3
CASSSTYRTEAFF TGTGCCAGCAGTTCTACTTATCGGACTGAAGCTTTCTTT 13 - many TRBJ1-1 TRBV27
CARILGANTGELFF TGTGCCAGGATACTGGGGGCGAACACCGGGGAGCTGTTTTTT 14 - - TRBJ2-2 TRBV19
CASSLGVADQETQYF TGCGCCAGCAGCTTGGGTGTAGCAGACCAAGAGACCCAGTACTTC 15 - - TRBJ2-5 TRBV5-1
CASSHRPDTQYF TGTGCCAGCAGCCACCGCCCGGATACGCAGTATTTT 12 - many TRBJ2-3 TRBV12-3/TRBV12-4
CASRAGTWENIQYF TGTGCCAGCAGGGCCGGGACTTGGGAAAACATTCAGTACTTC 14 - many TRBJ2-4 TRBV2
CASSSTRSETQYF TGTGCCAGCAGTTCGACTAGAAGCGAGACCCAGTACTTC 13 - many TRBJ2-5 TRBV6-2/TRBV6-3
CASSHGEGAYEQYF TGCGCCAGCAGCCACGGGGAGGGAGCCTACGAGCAGTACTTC 14 TRBD2 few TRBJ2-7 TRBV4-1
CAWSVDYTGELFF TGTGCCTGGAGTGTAGACTACACCGGGGAGCTGTTTTTT 13 - many TRBJ2-2 TRBV30
CASSDHVGETQYF TGTGCCAGCAGTGATCACGTGGGGGAGACCCAGTACTTC 13 - few TRBJ2-5 TRBV6-4